The 14 T cell receptor beta chains given below trace back to one sample, sequenced in a study of cytomegalovirus exposure and HLA in healthy donors. The PCR employed 60 Vbeta primers together with 13 Jbeta primers. Assay: immunoSEQ multiplex PCR; the TCRdb copy retains only in-frame clones and omits some. The sample consists of about 140,000 clones, 88% of them appearing once. The sequencing input was PBMCs. The receptor set was obtained from a woman in her forties in good health and CMV-seronegative.

This clone was recorded a few times. The chain has TRBV5-5 and TRBJ2-7; a possible D gene is TRBD1 (6 bases). Germline-derived CDR1 and CDR2 are SGHKS and YYEKEE (reference sequence). This CDR3 has 14 amino acids. V lost 2 bases and J 2 bases, leaving 11 bases between the germline ends. The chain's CDR3 is CASSFPGQTYEQYF. As DNA, the CDR3 is TGTGCCAGCAGCTTCCCGGGACAAACCTACGAGCAGTACTTC. The variable domain in full, completed from reference TRBV5-5 and TRBJ2-7, reads DAGVTQSPTHLIKTRGQQVTLRCSPISGHKSVSWYQQVLGQGPQFIFQYYEKEERGRGNFPDRFSARQFPNYSSELNVNALLLGDSALYLCASSFPGQTYEQYFGPGTRLTVT.

This chain links TRBV6-5 with TRBJ2-7, with TRBD1 identical over 8 bases. The CDR3 is 15 amino acids. Germline V gives CDR1 MNHEY, CDR2 SVGAGI. The J segment lost 1 base and the V segment lost 4 bases, leaving 6 bases of the junction unmatched. The CDR3 loop is CASSFRDRSSYEQYF. CDR3 DNA sequence: TGTGCCAGCAGTTTCCGGGACAGGAGTTCCTACGAGCAGTACTTC.

The chain uses TRBV7-2 and TRBJ2-1, with TRBD2 identical over 7 bases. Losses at the gene ends were 4 bases for V and 9 bases for J; bases not matched to a gene: 9. This CDR3 is built from 14 residues. Germline values: CDR1 SGHTA, CDR2 FQGNSA. CDR3: CASSYLWREREQFF. In nucleotides, the CDR3 is TGTGCCAGCAGCTACCTTTGGCGGGAGCGTGAGCAGTTCTTC.

The V gene is TRBV27, the J gene TRBJ2-2, with D perhaps matching TRBD2 (6 bases). The CDR3 sequence is 16 residues long. The germline CDR1 and CDR2 sequences are MNHEY and SMNVEV (reference sequence). V was clipped by 0 bases and J by 4 bases, with 12 bases between them. This CDR3 is CASSLSWRETTGELFF. The CDR3 DNA follows: TGTGCCAGCAGTTTATCCTGGAGGGAAACCACCGGGGAGCTGTTTTTT.

The chain is built from TRBV7-9 and TRBJ1-3; no reliable D call. Per germline, CDR1 SEHNR and CDR2 FQNEAQ (reference sequence). Trimming removed 1 base from V and 4 bases from J, with 14 bases in between. The CDR3 is 16 amino acids. The CDR3 loop is CASSLVTRNRGNTIYF. The CDR3 coding sequence is TGTGCCAGCAGCTTAGTTACACGGAACAGAGGAAACACCATATATTTT.

V and J are TRBV28 and TRBJ2-7; D is undetermined. The CDR3 is 12 residues long. Per germline, CDR1 MDHEN and CDR2 SYDVKM. The germline V and J ends were trimmed by 6 bases and 0 bases, with 6 bases remaining between them. The DNA for the CDR3 is TGTGCCAGCAGACGGTCCTCCTACGAGCAGTACTTC. Translating it yields CASRRSSYEQYF. Together with reference TRBV28 and TRBJ2-7, the CDR3 gives the full variable domain: DVKVTQSSRYLVKRTGEKVFLECVQDMDHENMFWYRQDPGLGLRLIYFSYDVKMKEKGDIPEGYSVSREKKERFSLILESASTNQTSMYLCASRRSSYEQYFGPGTRLTVT.

This chain uses TRBV25-1 with TRBJ2-1, with 7 bases that match TRBD2. The CDR3 totals 14 residues. V trimming: 4 bases; J trimming: 3 bases; junction bases outside the gene matches: 3. Germline V gene data show CDR1 as MGHDK and CDR2 as SYGVNS. The DNA for the CDR3 is TGTGCCAGCAGTGGACTAGCCGGCTACAATGAGCAGTTCTTC. Its protein is CASSGLAGYNEQFF.

This chain uses TRBV5-1 with TRBJ2-5; 8 nucleotides agree with TRBD1. The V and J ends lost 4 bases and 1 base, in that order; junction bases with no gene match: 3. CDR1 and CDR2 from the germline V gene are SGHRS and YFSETQ. The CDR3 sequence is 14 residues long. The chain's CDR3 is CASSEQGGQETQYF. Here the CDR3 DNA reads TGCGCCAGCAGCGAACAGGGGGGCCAAGAGACCCAGTACTTC.

The J gene is TRBJ2-3, the V gene TRBV10-3; D is unresolved. The CDR3 runs 12 residues. In germline, CDR1 is ENHRY, CDR2 SYGVKD. Trimming removed 8 bases from V and 6 bases from J, with 12 bases in between. In DNA, the CDR3 is TGTGCCATCTCTGGCAACCCGGATACGCAGTATTTT. Protein product: CAISGNPDTQYF.

J is TRBJ1-1 and V is TRBV5-4; D gene unclear. Germline CDR1 SGHNT, CDR2 YYREEE (reference sequence). The CDR3 has 12 residues. Trimming removed 4 bases from V and 6 bases from J, with 10 bases in between. The CDR3: CASSRHPSEAFF. Here the CDR3 DNA reads TGTGCCAGCAGCAGACACCCATCTGAAGCTTTCTTT.

This chain connects TRBV6-6 to TRBJ1-5, with D unclear. V was trimmed by 4 bases and J by 7 bases, leaving 11 bases between them. The CDR3 spans 13 residues. Germline-derived CDR1 and CDR2 are MNHNY and SVGAGI (reference sequence). The CDR3 coding sequence is TGTGCCAGCAGTTCCCAGGCCCGACAGCCCCAGCATTTT. Protein: CASSSQARQPQHF.

The chain combines TRBV6-1 with TRBJ1-1; possible D gene TRBD1, 5 bases. V was clipped by 5 bases and J by 7 bases, with 14 bases between them. CDR3 length: 13 amino acids. Germline V lookup: CDR1 MNHNS, CDR2 SASEGT. CDR3 region: CASSPGGVLEAFF. Here the CDR3 DNA reads TGTGCCAGCAGTCCGGGGGGGGTTCTTGAAGCTTTCTTT.

The gene calls are TRBV6-5 and TRBJ2-3; 8 nucleotides align to TRBD2. CDR1 is MNHEY and CDR2 is SVGAGI in the germline V gene. J lost 1 base, V lost 0 bases, and 0 bases had no gene match. This CDR3 has 15 amino acids. For the CDR3, the DNA is TGTGCCAGCAGTTACTCACTAGCGGGCACAGATACGCAGTATTTT. It yields the protein CASSYSLAGTDTQYF.

The chain is built from TRBV11-3 and TRBJ2-5; 8 nucleotides line up with TRBD1. Per the germline V gene, CDR1 is SGHNT and CDR2 is YENEEA. This CDR3 contains 15 residues. The trim removed 1 base at V and 4 bases at J, leaving 5 bases unmatched. The CDR3 DNA reads as TGTGCCAGCAGCTTAGTGGACAGGGTGGGAGAGACCCAGTACTTC. This encodes CASSLVDRVGETQYF. The full variable domain, completed using reference TRBV11-3 and TRBJ2-5, is EAGVVQSPRYKIIEKKQPVAFWCNPISGHNTLYWYLQNLGQGPELLIRYENEEAVDDSQLPKDRFSAERLKGVDSTLKIQPAELGDSAVYLCASSLVDRVGETQYFGPGTRLLVL.